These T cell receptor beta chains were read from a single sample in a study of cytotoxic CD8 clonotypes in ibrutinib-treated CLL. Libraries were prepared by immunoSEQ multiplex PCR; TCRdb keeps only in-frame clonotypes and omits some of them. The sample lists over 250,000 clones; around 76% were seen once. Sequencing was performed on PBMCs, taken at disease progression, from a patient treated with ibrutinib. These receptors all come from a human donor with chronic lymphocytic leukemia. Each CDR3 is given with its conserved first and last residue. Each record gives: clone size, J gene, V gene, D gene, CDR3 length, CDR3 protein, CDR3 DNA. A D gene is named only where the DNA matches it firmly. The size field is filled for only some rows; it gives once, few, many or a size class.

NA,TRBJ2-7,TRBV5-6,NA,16,CASSLARRRRSYEQYF,TGTGCCAGCAGCTTGGCCCGTCGACGCCGCTCCTACGAGCAGTACTTC
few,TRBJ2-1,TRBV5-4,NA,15,CASSLKAYLGNEQFF,TGTGCCAGCAGCTTGAAAGCGTACCTGGGGAATGAGCAGTTCTTC
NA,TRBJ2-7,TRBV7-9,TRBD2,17,CASSLALLAGTTTYWYF,TGTGCCAGCAGCTTAGCGCTCCTAGCGGGAACTACTACGTATTGGTACTTC
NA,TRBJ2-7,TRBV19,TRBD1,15,CASSLTGTGTYEQYF,TGTGCCAGTAGTCTTACCGGGACAGGGACCTACGAGCAGTACTTC
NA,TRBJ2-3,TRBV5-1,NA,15,CASSGGGRSTDTQYF,TGCGCCAGTAGTGGGGGAGGAAGGTCCACAGATACGCAGTATTTT
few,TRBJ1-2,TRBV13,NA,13,CASSLQGHYGYTF,TGTGCCAGCAGCTTACAGGGACACTATGGCTACACCTTC
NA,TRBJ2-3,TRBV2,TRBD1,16,CASSGTGGSSTDTQYF,TGTGCCAGCAGTGGGACAGGGGGCTCTAGCACAGATACGCAGTATTTT
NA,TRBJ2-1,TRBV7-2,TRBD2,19,CASSLDPGTSGRSYNEQFF,TGTGCCAGCAGCTTAGACCCCGGGACTAGCGGGAGATCCTACAATGAGCAGTTCTTC
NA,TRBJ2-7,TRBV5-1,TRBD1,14,CASSSGTGTYEQYF,TGCGCCAGCAGCTCTGGGACAGGGACCTACGAGCAGTACTTC
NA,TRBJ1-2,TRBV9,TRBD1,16,CASSLRDSSLNYGYTF,TGTGCCAGCAGCCTCCGGGACAGCTCTCTCAACTATGGCTACACCTTC
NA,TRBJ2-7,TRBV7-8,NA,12,CASSTGSYEQYF,TGTGCCAGCAGCACCGGGTCCTACGAGCAGTACTTC
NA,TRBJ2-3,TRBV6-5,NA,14,CASRTNRDTDTQYF,TGTGCCAGCAGGACAAATCGGGACACAGATACGCAGTATTTT
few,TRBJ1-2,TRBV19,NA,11,CASRDGGSYTF,TGTGCCAGTAGGGATGGGGGCAGCTACACCTTC
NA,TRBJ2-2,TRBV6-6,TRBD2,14,CASSKGGVNGELFF,TGTGCCAGCAGCAAGGGAGGGGTTAACGGGGAGCTGTTTTTT
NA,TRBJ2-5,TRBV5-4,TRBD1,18,CASSHPTGALYLEETQYF,TGTGCCAGCAGCCACCCGACAGGGGCTCTCTACCTTGAAGAGACCCAGTACTTC
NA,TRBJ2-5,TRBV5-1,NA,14,CASSLKSGKETQYF,TGCGCCAGCAGCTTGAAATCAGGGAAAGAGACCCAGTACTTC
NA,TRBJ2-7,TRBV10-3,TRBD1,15,CAISESQQGFYEQYF,TGTGCCATCAGTGAGTCGCAACAGGGGTTCTACGAGCAGTACTTC
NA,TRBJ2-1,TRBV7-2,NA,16,CASSSPPPQGYNEQFF,TGTGCCAGCAGCTCACCCCCCCCACAGGGCTACAATGAGCAGTTCTTC
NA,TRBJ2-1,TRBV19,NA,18,CASSMGGPYLAARNEQFF,TGTGCCAGTAGTATGGGGGGACCGTACCTAGCAGCGCGGAATGAGCAGTTCTTC
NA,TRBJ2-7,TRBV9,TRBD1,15,CASSAETGWWDEQYF,TGTGCCAGCAGCGCCGAGACAGGGTGGTGGGACGAGCAGTACTTC
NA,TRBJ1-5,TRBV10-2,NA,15,CASSENGQRNQPQHF,TGCGCCAGCAGTGAGAACGGACAGCGCAATCAGCCCCAGCATTTT
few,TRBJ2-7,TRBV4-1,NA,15,CASSQGSEARPEQYF,TGCGCCAGCAGCCAAGGAAGCGAAGCCCGTCCAGAGCAGTACTTC
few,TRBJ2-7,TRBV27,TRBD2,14,CASSWTSSTYEQYF,TGTGCCAGCAGTTGGACTAGCAGTACCTACGAGCAGTACTTC
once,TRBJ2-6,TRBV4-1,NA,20,CASSQWHLTSDRPGANVLTF,TGCGCCAGCAGCCAATGGCATCTCACGTCGGACAGACCTGGGGCCAACGTCCTGACTTTC
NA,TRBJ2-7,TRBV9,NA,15,CASSVGRGPVYEQYF,TGTGCCAGCAGCGTAGGGCGGGGGCCGGTCTACGAGCAGTACTTC
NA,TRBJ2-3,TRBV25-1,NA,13,CASSELGTDTQYF,TGTGCCAGCAGTGAATTGGGTACAGATACGCAGTATTTT
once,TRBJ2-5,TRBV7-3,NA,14,CASTFGQWEETQYF,TGTGCCAGCACCTTCGGACAGTGGGAAGAGACCCAGTACTTC
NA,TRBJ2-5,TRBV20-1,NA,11,CSAREGLHLNF,TGCAGTGCTAGAGAGGGACTGCACCTCAACTTC
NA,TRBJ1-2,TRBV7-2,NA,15,CASSLDGAREGGYTF,TGTGCCAGCAGCTTAGACGGTGCCAGGGAAGGAGGCTACACCTTC
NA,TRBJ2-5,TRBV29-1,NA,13,CSSILGAQETQYF,TGCAGCTCCATCTTGGGGGCACAAGAGACCCAGTACTTC
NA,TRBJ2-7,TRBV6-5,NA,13,CASRTGLGAKQYF,TGTGCCAGCAGGACGGGTCTGGGGGCCAAGCAGTACTTC
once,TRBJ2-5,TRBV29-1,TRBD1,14,CSVEGTGKRETQYF,TGCAGCGTTGAAGGGACAGGGAAGCGAGAGACCCAGTACTTC
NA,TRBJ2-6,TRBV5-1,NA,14,CASSPYSGANVLTF,TGCGCCAGCAGCCCCTACTCTGGGGCCAACGTCCTGACTTTC
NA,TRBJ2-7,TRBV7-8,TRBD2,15,CASSAKRGDTYEQYF,TGTGCCAGCAGCGCCAAGCGGGGGGACACCTACGAGCAGTACTTC
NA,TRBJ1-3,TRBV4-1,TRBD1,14,CASSQGTGGNTIYF,TGCGCCAGCAGCCAGGGGACAGGGGGAAACACCATATATTTT
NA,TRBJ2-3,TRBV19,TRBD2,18,CASSIRGLAGGQGDTQYF,TGTGCCAGTAGTATTAGGGGCCTAGCGGGAGGCCAGGGAGATACGCAGTATTTT
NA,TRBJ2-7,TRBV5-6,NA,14,CASSFGTGSYEQYF,TGTGCCAGCAGCTTCGGGACCGGTTCCTACGAGCAGTACTTC
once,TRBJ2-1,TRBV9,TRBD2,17,CASSASPTSLSYNEQFF,TGTGCCAGCAGCGCTTCCCCGACTAGCTTGTCCTACAATGAGCAGTTCTTC
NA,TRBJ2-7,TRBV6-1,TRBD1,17,CASSEAPWDRGPYEQYF,TGTGCCAGCAGTGAAGCGCCATGGGACAGGGGGCCCTACGAGCAGTACTTC
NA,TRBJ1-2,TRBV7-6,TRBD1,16,CASSLGRQGRNYGYTF,TGTGCCAGCAGCTTAGGGCGACAGGGGAGGAACTATGGCTACACCTTC
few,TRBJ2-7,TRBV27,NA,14,CASSLEGPFYEQYF,TGTGCCAGCAGTTTAGAGGGGCCCTTCTACGAGCAGTACTTC
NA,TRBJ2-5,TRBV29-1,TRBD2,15,CSVGGLAEIQETQYF,TGCAGCGTTGGAGGACTAGCGGAGATCCAAGAGACCCAGTACTTC
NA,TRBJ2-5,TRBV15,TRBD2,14,CATRTKGSGGTQYF,TGTGCCACCAGAACGAAAGGGTCGGGGGGGACCCAGTACTTC
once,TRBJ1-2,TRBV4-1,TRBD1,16,CASSPRQGSQNYGYTF,TGCGCCAGCAGCCCCAGACAGGGTTCTCAGAACTATGGCTACACCTTC
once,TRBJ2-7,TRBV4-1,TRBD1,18,CASSQDYRTGLGSYEQYF,TGCGCCAGCAGCCAAGATTATAGGACAGGCTTAGGGTCCTACGAGCAGTACTTC
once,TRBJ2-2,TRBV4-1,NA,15,CASTSLFVDTGELFF,TGCGCCAGCACAAGCCTCTTTGTTGACACCGGGGAGCTGTTTTTT
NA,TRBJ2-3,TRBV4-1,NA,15,CASSQDLAPADTQYF,TGCGCCAGCAGCCAAGACTTGGCCCCCGCAGATACGCAGTATTTT
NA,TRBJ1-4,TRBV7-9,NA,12,CASSRIYEKLFF,TGTGCCAGCAGCCGTATCTATGAAAAACTGTTTTTT
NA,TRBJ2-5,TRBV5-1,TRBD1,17,CASSLANPGTGGETQYF,TGCGCCAGCAGCTTGGCCAACCCGGGGACAGGGGGCGAGACCCAGTACTTC
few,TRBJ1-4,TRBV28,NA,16,CASSFSATGINEKLFF,TGTGCCAGCAGTTTTAGCGCAACAGGGATTAATGAAAAACTGTTTTTT
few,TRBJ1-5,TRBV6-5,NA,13,CASSRDPGQPQHF,TGTGCCAGCAGTCGGGACCCGGGGCAGCCCCAGCATTTT
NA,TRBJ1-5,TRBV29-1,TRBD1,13,CSVGDRGDQPQHF,TGCAGCGTTGGGGACAGGGGTGATCAGCCCCAGCATTTT